In this sample, the clone carrying this T cell receptor beta chain turned up many times. Its antigen is not known. Through Arm-PCR of CDR3 regions and iRepertoire HTBI primers, TCR beta libraries were built. TCRdb reanalysed the multiplex PCR reads using MiXCR and keeps one entry per CDR3 protein. Of about 540,000 distinct CDR3 sequences in the sample, 13% were seen once. The source of the sample is a study of regulatory T cells in long-lasting Graves disease. General study results and limits: Owing to a sample size that was small, accuracy may have been reduced. TRBV28 was favored in persistent disease, as were TRBJ1-2 and TRBJ2-5.

V was trimmed by 1 base and J by 8 bases, leaving 17 bases between them. The V gene's germline CDR1 is SGHVS and CDR2 FQNEAQ. This CDR3 is built from 16 residues. Time point of the sample: newly diagnosed GD, antithyroid drugs for less than 3 months. Extracted PBMC RNA gave rise to the TCR library. The data also belong to a second study, concerning T cells in Graves' hyperthyroidism and ophthalmopathy. That paper adds: Those patients with uncontrolled infection, other autoimmune disease, pregnancy or lactation were excluded.

V gene TRBV7-8 combines with J gene TRBJ1-4; D remains unclear. Sample: peripheral blood mononuclear cells (PBMCs), taken at new diagnosis, from a patient treated with antithyroid drugs. The TCR sequence derives from a man aged 25-40 years with Graves disease. The DNA for the CDR3 is TGTGCCAGCAGCTTAGTTAATCGGGAAGACGGCGAAAAACTGTTTTTT. Translation gives CASSLVNREDGEKLFF.